This TCR beta chain appears in the sequencing data of a study of OX40 agonist ivuxolimab in advanced cancers. Using immunoSEQ multiplex PCR, the repertoire was profiled, and TCRdb retains in-frame clones only, with some absent. The sample carries around 25,000 clones, around 80% recorded once. The V end was cut by 2 bases, the J end by 4 bases, with 11 bases between. Per germline, CDR1 GTSNPN and CDR2 SVGIG (reference sequence). CDR3 size: 13 residues. The sequencing used CD4+ or CD8+ T cells sorted from blood, collected in a trial of the OX40 agonist ivuxolimab. The origin of this receptor is an adult with an advanced solid tumor such as melanoma, head and neck, liver or kidney cancer. This chain links TRBV30 with TRBJ1-1, with D perhaps TRBD1 (5 bases). In DNA, the CDR3 is TGTGCCTGGAGTCGGGGGACGGGCACTGAAGCTTTCTTT. Translating gives CAWSRGTGTEAFF.